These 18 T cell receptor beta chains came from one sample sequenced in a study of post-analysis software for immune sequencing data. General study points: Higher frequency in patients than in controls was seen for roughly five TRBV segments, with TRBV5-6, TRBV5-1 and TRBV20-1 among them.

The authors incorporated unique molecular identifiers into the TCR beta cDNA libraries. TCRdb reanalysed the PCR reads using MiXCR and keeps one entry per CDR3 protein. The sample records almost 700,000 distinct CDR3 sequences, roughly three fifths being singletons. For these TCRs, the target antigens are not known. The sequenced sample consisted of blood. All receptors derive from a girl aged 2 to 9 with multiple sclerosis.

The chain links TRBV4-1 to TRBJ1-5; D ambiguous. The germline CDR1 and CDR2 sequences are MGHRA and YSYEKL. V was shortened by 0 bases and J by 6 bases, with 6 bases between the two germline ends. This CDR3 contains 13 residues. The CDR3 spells CASSQESAQPQHF. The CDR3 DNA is TGCGCCAGCAGCCAAGAGTCGGCTCAGCCCCAGCATTTT.

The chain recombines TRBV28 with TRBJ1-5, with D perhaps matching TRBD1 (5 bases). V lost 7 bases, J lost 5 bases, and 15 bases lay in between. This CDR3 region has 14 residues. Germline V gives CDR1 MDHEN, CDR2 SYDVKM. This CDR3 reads CASTTGGDHQPQHF. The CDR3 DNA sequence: TGTGCCAGCACGACCGGGGGGGACCATCAGCCCCAGCATTTT. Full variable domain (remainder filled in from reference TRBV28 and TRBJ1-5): DVKVTQSSRYLVKRTGEKVFLECVQDMDHENMFWYRQDPGLGLRLIYFSYDVKMKEKGDIPEGYSVSREKKERFSLILESASTNQTSMYLCASTTGGDHQPQHFGDGTRLSIL.

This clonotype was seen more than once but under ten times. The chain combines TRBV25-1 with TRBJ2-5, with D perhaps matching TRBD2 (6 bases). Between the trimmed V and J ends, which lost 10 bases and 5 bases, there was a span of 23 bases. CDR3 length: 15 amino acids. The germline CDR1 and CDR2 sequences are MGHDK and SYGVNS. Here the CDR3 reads CATTTLADWGETQYF. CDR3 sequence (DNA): TGTGCCACCACGACTTTAGCGGATTGGGGGGAGACCCAGTACTTC.

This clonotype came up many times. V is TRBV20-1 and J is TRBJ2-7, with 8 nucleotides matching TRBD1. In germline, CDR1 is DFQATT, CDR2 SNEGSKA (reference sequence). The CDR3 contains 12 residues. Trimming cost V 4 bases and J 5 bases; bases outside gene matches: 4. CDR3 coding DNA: TGCAGTGCTACAGGGGGCGGACACGAGCAGTACTTC. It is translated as CSATGGGHEQYF.

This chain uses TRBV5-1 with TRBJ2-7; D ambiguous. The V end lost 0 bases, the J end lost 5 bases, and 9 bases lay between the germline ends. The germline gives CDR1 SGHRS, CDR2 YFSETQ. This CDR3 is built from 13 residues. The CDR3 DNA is TGCGCCAGCAGCTTGGGCAGTACCGACGAGCAGTACTTC. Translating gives CASSLGSTDEQYF.

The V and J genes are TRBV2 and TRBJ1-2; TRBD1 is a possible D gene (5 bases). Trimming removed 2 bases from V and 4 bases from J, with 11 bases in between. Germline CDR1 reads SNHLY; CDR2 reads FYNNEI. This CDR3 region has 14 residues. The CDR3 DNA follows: TGTGCCAGCAGTGAATTAGACAGCCTCTATGGCTACACCTTC. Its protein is CASSELDSLYGYTF.

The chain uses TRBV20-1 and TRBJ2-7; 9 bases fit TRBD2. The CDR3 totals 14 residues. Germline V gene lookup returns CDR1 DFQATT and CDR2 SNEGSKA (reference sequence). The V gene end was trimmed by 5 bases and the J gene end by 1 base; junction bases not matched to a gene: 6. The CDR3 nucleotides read TGCAGTGCTCTCAGACTAGCGGCTTCCTACGAGCAGTACTTC. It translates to CSALRLAASYEQYF.

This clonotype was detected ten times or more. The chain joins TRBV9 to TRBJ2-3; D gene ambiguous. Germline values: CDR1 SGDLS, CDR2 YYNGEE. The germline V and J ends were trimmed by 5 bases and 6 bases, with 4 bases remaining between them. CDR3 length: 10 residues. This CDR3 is CASSGDTQYF. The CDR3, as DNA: TGTGCCAGCAGTGGTGATACGCAGTATTTT. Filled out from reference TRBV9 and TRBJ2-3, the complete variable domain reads DSGVTQTPKHLITATGQRVTLRCSPRSGDLSVYWYQQSLDQGLQFLIQYYNGEERAKGNILERFSAQQFPDLHSELNLSSLELGDSALYFCASSGDTQYFGPGTRLTVL.

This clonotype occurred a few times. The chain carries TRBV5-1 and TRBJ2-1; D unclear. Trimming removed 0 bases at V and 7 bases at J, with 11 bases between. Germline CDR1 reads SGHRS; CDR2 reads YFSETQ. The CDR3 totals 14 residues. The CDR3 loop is CASSLEVPGNEQFF. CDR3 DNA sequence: TGCGCCAGCAGCTTGGAGGTCCCCGGTAATGAGCAGTTCTTC.

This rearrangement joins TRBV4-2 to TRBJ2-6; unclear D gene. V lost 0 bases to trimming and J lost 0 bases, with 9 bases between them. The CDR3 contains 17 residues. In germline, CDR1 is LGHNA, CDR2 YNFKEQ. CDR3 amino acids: CASSQEVYSSGANVLTF. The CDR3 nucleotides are TGTGCCAGCAGCCAAGAAGTTTACAGCTCTGGGGCCAACGTCCTGACTTTC.

The CDR3 region has the DNA TGCGCCAGCAGCTTGGTACGGACAGACGAAGCTTTCTTT. It is translated as CASSLVRTDEAFF. This rearrangement joins TRBV5-1 to TRBJ1-1; D possibly corresponds to TRBD1 (6 bases). V shed 0 bases and J shed 8 bases, with 11 bases lying between them. The CDR3 is made up of 13 amino acids. Per germline, CDR1 SGHRS and CDR2 YFSETQ.

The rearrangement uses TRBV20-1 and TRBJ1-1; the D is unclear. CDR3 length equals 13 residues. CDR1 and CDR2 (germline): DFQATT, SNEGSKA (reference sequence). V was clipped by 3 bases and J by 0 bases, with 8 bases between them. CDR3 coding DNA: TGCAGTGCTAGGGCAGAGGTGAACACTGAAGCTTTCTTT. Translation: CSARAEVNTEAFF.

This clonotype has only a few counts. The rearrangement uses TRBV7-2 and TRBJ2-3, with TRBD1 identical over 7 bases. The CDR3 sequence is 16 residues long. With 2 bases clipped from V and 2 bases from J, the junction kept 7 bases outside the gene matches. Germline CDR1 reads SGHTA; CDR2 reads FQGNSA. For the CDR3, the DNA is TGTGCCAGCAGCTTACAGGGGGACAGTCTCACAGATACGCAGTATTTT. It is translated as CASSLQGDSLTDTQYF.

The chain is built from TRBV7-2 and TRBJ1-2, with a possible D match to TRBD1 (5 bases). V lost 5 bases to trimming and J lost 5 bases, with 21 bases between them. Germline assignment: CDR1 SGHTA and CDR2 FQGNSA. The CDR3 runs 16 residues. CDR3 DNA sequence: TGTGCCAGCAGCCATTATCCCGTGAGGGGAGGGTATGGCTACACCTTC. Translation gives CASSHYPVRGGYGYTF.

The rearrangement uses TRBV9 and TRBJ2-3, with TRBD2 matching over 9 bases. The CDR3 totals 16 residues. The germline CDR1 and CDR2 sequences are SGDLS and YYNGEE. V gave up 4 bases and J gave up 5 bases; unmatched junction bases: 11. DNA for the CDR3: TGTGCCAGCAGCCACGCAATAGCGGGAGTGATAGATACGCAGTATTTT. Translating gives CASSHAIAGVIDTQYF.

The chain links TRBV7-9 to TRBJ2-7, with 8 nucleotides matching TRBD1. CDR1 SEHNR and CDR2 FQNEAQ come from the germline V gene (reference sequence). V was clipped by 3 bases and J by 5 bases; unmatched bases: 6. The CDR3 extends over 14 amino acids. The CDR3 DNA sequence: TGTGCCAGCAGCTTGACAGGGGAATTCCACGAGCAGTACTTC. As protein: CASSLTGEFHEQYF.

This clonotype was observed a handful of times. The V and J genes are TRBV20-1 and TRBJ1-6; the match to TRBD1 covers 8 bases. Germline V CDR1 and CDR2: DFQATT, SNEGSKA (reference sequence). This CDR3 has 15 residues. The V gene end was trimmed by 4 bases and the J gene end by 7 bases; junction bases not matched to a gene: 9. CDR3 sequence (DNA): TGCAGTGCTACCCTCGGGGCAGGGGGCAATTCACCCCTCCACTTT. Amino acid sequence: CSATLGAGGNSPLHF.

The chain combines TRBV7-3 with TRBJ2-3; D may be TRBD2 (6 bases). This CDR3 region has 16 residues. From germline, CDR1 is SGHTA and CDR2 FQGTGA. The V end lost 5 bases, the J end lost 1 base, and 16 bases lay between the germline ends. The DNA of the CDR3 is TGTGCCAGCAGCGTGGGACTCTCCCTTCGCACAGATACGCAGTATTTT. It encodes CASSVGLSLRTDTQYF.